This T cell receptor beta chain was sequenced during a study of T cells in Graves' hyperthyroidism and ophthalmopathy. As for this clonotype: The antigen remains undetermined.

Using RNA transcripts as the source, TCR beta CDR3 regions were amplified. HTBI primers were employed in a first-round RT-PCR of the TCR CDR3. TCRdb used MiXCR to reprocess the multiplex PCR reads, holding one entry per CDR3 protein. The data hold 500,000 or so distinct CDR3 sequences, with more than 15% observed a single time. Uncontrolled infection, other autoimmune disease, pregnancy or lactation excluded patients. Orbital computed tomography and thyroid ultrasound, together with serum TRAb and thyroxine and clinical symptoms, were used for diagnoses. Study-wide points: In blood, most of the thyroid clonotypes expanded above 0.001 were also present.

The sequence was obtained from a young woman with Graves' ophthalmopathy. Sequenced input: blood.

CDR3 DNA: TGTGCCAGCAGCTTAATCAGGGACAGGGGAAGCTACGAGCAGTACTTC. It is translated as CASSLIRDRGSYEQYF. The chain combines TRBV7-8 with TRBJ2-7, with 10 bases fitting TRBD1. There are 16 residues in the CDR3. Trimming cost V 2 bases and J 3 bases; bases outside gene matches: 7. The V gene's germline CDR1 is SGHVS and CDR2 FQNEAQ.